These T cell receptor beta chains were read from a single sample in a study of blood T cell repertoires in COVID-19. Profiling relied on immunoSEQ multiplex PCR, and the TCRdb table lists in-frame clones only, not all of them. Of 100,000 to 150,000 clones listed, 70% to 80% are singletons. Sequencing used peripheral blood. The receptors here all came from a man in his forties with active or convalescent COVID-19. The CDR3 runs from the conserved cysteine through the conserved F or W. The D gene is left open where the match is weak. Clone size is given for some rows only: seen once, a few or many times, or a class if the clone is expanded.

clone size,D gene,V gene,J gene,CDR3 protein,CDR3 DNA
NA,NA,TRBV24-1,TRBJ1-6,CATSDLWATYNSPLHF,TGTGCCACCAGTGATTTGTGGGCAACCTATAATTCACCCCTCCACTTT
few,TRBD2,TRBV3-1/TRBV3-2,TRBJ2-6,CASSPGLAVVSGANVLTF,TGTGCCAGCAGCCCGGGACTAGCGGTTGTCTCTGGGGCCAACGTCCTGACTTTC
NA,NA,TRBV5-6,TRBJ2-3,CASRQGGTDTQYF,TGTGCCAGCAGGCAGGGTGGCACAGATACGCAGTATTTT
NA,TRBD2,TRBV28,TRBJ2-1,CATSGLAGPKYNEQFF,TGTGCCACCTCGGGACTAGCGGGACCAAAGTACAATGAGCAGTTCTTC
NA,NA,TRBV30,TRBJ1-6,CAWSAVFSPLHF,TGTGCCTGGAGCGCGGTGTTTTCACCCCTCCACTTT
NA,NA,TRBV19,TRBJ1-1,CASSTDRMGNTEAFF,TGTGCCAGTAGTACCGACAGAATGGGGAACACTGAAGCTTTCTTT
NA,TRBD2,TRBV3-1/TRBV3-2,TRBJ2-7,CASSQSSGTSGRSSYEQYF,TGTGCCAGCAGCCAAAGCTCCGGGACTAGCGGCCGTAGCTCCTACGAGCAGTACTTC
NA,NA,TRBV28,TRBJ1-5,CASSTSGNSNQPQHF,TGTGCCAGCAGTACATCAGGGAATAGCAATCAGCCCCAGCATTTT
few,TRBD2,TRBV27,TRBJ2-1,CASSSMVTTGTSDEQFF,TGTGCCAGCAGTTCGATGGTAACAACCGGGACTAGCGATGAGCAGTTCTTC
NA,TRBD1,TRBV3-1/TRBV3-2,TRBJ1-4,CASSQLDRRNEKLFF,TGTGCCAGCAGCCAGCTGGACAGGAGGAATGAAAAACTGTTTTTT
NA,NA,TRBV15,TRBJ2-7,CATSRGTDVYEQYF,TGTGCCACCAGCAGAGGAACAGACGTCTACGAGCAGTACTTC
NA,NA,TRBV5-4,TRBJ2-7,CASSLALGQGYEQYF,TGTGCCAGCAGCTTGGCCCTAGGGCAGGGCTACGAGCAGTACTTC
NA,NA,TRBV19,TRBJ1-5,CASTLPGGQPQHF,TGTGCCAGTACGTTGCCGGGTGGACAGCCCCAGCATTTT
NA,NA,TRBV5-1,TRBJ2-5,CASSLGGAQETQYF,TGCGCCAGCAGCTTAGGGGGTGCCCAAGAGACCCAGTACTTC
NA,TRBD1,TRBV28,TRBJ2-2,CASSPSGTGVHLTGELFF,TGTGCCAGCAGTCCCTCCGGGACAGGGGTTCACCTTACCGGGGAGCTGTTTTTT
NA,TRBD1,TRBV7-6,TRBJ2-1,CASSSSSTSGTVKGEQFF,TGTGCCAGCAGCTCATCCTCTACCTCCGGGACAGTCAAGGGTGAGCAGTTCTTC
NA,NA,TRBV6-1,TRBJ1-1,CASSETENTEAFF,TGTGCCAGCAGTGAGACAGAGAACACTGAAGCTTTCTTT
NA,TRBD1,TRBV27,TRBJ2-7,CASSRTGSSYEQYF,TGTGCCAGCAGTAGGACAGGGTCCTCCTACGAGCAGTACTTC
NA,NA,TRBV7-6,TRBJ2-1,CASSSALRGSYNEQFF,TGTGCCAGCAGCTCTGCCCTGCGGGGATCCTACAATGAGCAGTTCTTC
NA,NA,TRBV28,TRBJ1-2,CASSLGAVNYGYTF,TGTGCCAGCAGTTTGGGGGCGGTGAACTATGGCTACACCTTC
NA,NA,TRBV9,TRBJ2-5,CASSPHSRGTQETQYF,TGTGCCAGCAGCCCCCATTCCCGGGGGACCCAAGAGACCCAGTACTTC
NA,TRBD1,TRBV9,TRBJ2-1,CASSVAAGGIHEQFF,TGTGCCAGCAGCGTAGCGGCAGGGGGCATCCATGAGCAGTTCTTC
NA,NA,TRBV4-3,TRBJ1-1,CASSQEYNSRSIEAFF,TGCGCCAGCAGCCAAGAATACAACAGCCGATCTATTGAAGCTTTCTTT
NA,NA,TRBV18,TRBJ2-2,CASSPPRVTNTGELFF,TGTGCCAGCTCACCCCCCCGGGTAACGAACACCGGGGAGCTGTTTTTT
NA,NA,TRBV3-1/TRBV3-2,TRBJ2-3,CASSQDLRTTADTQYF,TGTGCCAGCAGCCAAGATCTTCGGACAACTGCAGATACGCAGTATTTT
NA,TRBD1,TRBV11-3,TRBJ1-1,CASSFQGANTEAFF,TGTGCCAGCAGCTTTCAGGGGGCGAACACTGAAGCTTTCTTT
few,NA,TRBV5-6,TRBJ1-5,CASSLDRVNQPQHF,TGTGCCAGCAGCTTGGACAGGGTCAATCAGCCCCAGCATTTT
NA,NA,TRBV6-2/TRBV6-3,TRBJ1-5,CASSYPTGPLSNQPQHF,TGTGCCAGCAGTTACCCGACAGGACCCCTTAGCAATCAGCCCCAGCATTTT
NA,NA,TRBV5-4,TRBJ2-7,CASSSLAEQYF,TGTGCCAGCAGCTCGCTAGCTGAGCAGTACTTC
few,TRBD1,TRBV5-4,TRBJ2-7,CASSRTGGNYEQYF,TGTGCCAGCAGCCGGACAGGGGGTAACTACGAGCAGTACTTC
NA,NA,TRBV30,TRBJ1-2,CAWSETLWSHGYTF,TGTGCCTGGAGTGAGACACTTTGGTCACATGGCTACACCTTC
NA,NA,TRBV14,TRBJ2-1,CASSQRGGNEQFF,TGTGCCAGCAGCCAAAGAGGGGGCAATGAGCAGTTCTTC
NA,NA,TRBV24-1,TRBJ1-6,CATSGPGYNSPLHF,TGTGCCACCAGTGGCCCGGGGTATAATTCACCCCTCCACTTT
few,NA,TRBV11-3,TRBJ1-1,CASSLGQYMNTEAFF,TGTGCCAGCAGCTTAGGACAGTACATGAACACTGAAGCTTTCTTT
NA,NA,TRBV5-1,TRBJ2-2,CASSLGTGTGELFF,TGCGCCAGCAGCTTGGGGACTGGCACCGGGGAGCTGTTTTTT
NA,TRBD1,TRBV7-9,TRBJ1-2,CASSTQGALDYGYTF,TGTGCCAGCAGCACACAGGGGGCCCTAGACTATGGCTACACCTTC
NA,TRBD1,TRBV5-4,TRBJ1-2,CASSPTGDYGYTF,TGTGCCAGCAGCCCGACAGGGGACTATGGCTACACCTTC
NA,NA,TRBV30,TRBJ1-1,CAWRGAGSTEAFF,TGTGCCTGGAGAGGGGCGGGATCCACTGAAGCTTTCTTT
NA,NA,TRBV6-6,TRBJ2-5,CASSPWERRETQYF,TGTGCCAGCAGTCCGTGGGAGAGGCGAGAGACCCAGTACTTC
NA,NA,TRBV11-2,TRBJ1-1,CASSLERQNTEAFF,TGTGCCAGCAGCTTAGAAAGACAGAACACTGAAGCTTTCTTT
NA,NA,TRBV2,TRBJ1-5,CASSSGAQPQHF,TGTGCCAGCAGTTCAGGGGCCCAGCCCCAGCATTTT
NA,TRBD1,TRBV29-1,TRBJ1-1,CSVEVVGGDRVTEAFF,TGCAGCGTTGAAGTAGTCGGAGGGGACAGGGTTACTGAAGCTTTCTTT
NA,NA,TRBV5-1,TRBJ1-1,CASSFNRGNTEAFF,TGCGCCAGCAGCTTTAACCGAGGGAACACTGAAGCTTTCTTT
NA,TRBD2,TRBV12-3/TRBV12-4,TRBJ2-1,CASSPGGGAPFF,TGTGCCAGCAGTCCCGGGGGGGGAGCGCCGTTCTTC
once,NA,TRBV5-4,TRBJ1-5,CASSLELAVDQHF,TGTGCCAGCAGCTTGGAACTAGCTGTTGACCAGCATTTT
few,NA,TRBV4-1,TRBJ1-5,CASSQEPGIDQPQHF,TGCGCCAGCAGCCAAGAGCCGGGGATCGATCAGCCCCAGCATTTT
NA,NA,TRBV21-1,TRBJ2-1,CASPRPAGLAGGSNEQFF,TGTGCCAGCCCCAGACCTGCCGGACTAGCGGGAGGAAGCAATGAGCAGTTCTTC
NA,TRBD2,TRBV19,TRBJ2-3,CASSISAGGRTDTQYF,TGTGCCAGTAGTATTTCAGCGGGGGGCCGCACAGATACGCAGTATTTT
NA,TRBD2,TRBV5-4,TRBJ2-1,CASSGGTSSYNEQFF,TGTGCCAGCAGCGGCGGGACTAGCTCCTACAATGAGCAGTTCTTC
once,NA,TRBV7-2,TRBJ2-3,CASRRLEDTQYF,TGTGCCAGCAGGCGACTAGAAGATACGCAGTATTTT